This T cell receptor (beta chain) was profiled in a study of shared clonotypes between healthy human individuals. The CDR3 runs 12 residues. Germline CDR1 SGHDN, CDR2 FVKESK. With 2 bases removed from V and 6 bases from J, the gap between germline ends came to 7 bases. Positively selected for CCR7, the CD45RO-negative cells used as naive CD8 cells excluded terminally differentiated effector memory CD45RA+ cells. The table came from immunoSEQ multiplex PCR; TCRdb's copy has only in-frame clones and leaves some out. Of about 2,100,000 clones in the sample, 85% to 95% are singletons; the top ten hold over 1.5%.

The sequence was obtained from a man younger than 30 in good health. Some clones in this sample may be carry-over from other donors' samples. The sample consisted of naive CD8+ T cells from PBMCs. The rearrangement uses TRBV14 and TRBJ1-2; D unresolved. This CDR3 is CASSQMYDGYTF. The DNA of the CDR3 is TGTGCCAGCAGCCAAATGTATGATGGCTACACCTTC.